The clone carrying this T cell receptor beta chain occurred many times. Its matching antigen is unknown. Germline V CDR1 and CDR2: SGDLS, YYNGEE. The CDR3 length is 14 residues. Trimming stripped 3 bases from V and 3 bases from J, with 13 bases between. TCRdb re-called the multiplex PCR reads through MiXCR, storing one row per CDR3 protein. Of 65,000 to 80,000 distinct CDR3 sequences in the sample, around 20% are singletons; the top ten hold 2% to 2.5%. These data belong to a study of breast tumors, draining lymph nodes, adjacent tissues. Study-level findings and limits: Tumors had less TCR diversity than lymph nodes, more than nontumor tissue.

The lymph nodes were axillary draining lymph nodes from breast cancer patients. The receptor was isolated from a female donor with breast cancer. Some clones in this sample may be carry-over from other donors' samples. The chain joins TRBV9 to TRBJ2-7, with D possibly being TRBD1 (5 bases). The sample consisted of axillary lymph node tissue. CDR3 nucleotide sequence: TGTGCCAGCAGCGGACCTATCGACAGCTACGAGCAGTACTTC. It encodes CASSGPIDSYEQYF.